These 15 T cell receptor beta chains originate from one sample sequenced in a study of beta chain features in type 1 diabetes. Overall study results and limits: Type 1 diabetes patients had moderately but significantly shorter TCRB CDR3s in all four CD4+ subsets.

Investigators reverse transcribed all isolated RNA, so they sequenced expressed TCRB transcripts. Clones were sequenced by immunoSEQ multiplex PCR, and TCRdb holds only the in-frame ones, with some missing. The sample has 550,000 to 850,000 clones, roughly 13% seen once. What these receptors recognize is not known. Source material: naive CD4+ T cells from blood. Every receptor here comes from a man between 18 and 35 years old with type 1 diabetes.

This clone was observed a handful of times. The genes are TRBV5-1 and TRBJ2-3, with 8 bases aligning to TRBD2. This CDR3 is 15 amino acids long. Germline V CDR1 and CDR2: SGHRS, YFSETQ. V gave up 0 bases and J gave up 3 bases; unmatched junction bases: 3. This chain's CDR3 is CASSLGGLATDTQYF. CDR3 bases: TGCGCCAGCAGCTTGGGAGGACTAGCAACAGATACGCAGTATTTT.

The chain carries TRBV19 and TRBJ2-3; D unclear. CDR3 length: 13 residues. Germline V lookup: CDR1 LNHDA, CDR2 SQIVND (reference sequence). The V gene lost 7 bases and the J gene lost 3 bases, with 11 bases spanning the gap. CDR3 DNA sequence: TGTGCCAGTACTTGGGTGGGAACAGATACGCAGTATTTT. Amino acids: CASTWVGTDTQYF.

This clone was detected only a few times. The genes are TRBV27 and TRBJ1-5, with D possibly matching TRBD1 (5 bases). The CDR3 is 13 residues long. Trimming cost V 5 bases and J 5 bases, with 10 bases left between them. Germline V lookup: CDR1 MNHEY, CDR2 SMNVEV (reference sequence). The CDR3 reads CASSDSLYQPQHF. The CDR3 bases are TGTGCCAGCAGTGACAGCCTCTATCAGCCCCAGCATTTT.

This clone was picked up a small number of times. The chain joins TRBV18 to TRBJ2-1, with 7 bases fitting TRBD1. The V gene end was trimmed by 0 bases and the J gene end by 2 bases; junction bases not matched to a gene: 4. There are 16 residues in the CDR3. Germline V gene data show CDR1 as KGHSH and CDR2 as LQKENI. Here the CDR3 DNA reads TGTGCCAGCTCACCACCGGTTCAGGGGGCCTACAATGAGCAGTTCTTC. This sequence encodes CASSPPVQGAYNEQFF. Filled out from reference TRBV18 and TRBJ2-1, the complete variable domain reads NAGVMQNPRHLVRRRGQEARLRCSPMKGHSHVYWYRQLPEEGLKFMVYLQKENIIDESGMPKERFSAEFPKEGPSILRIQQVVRGDSAAYFCASSPPVQGAYNEQFFGPGTRLTVL.

This chain joins TRBV12-5 and TRBJ2-3; no reliable D call. Germline lookup yields CDR1 LGHNT and CDR2 FRNRAP. V was clipped by 4 bases and J by 4 bases, with 6 bases between them. This CDR3 is 12 amino acids long. The CDR3 here is CASGSLPDTQYF. The CDR3, as DNA: TGTGCTAGTGGTTCCCTTCCAGATACGCAGTATTTT.

This clone occurred a few times. The CDR3 sequence: CASSLHPLTGNTGELFF. CDR3 DNA sequence: TGTGCCAGCAGCTTGCATCCCTTGACAGGGAACACCGGGGAGCTGTTTTTT. The chain links TRBV7-8 to TRBJ2-2, with D perhaps matching TRBD1 (6 bases). Germline values: CDR1 SGHVS, CDR2 FQNEAQ. The CDR3 runs to 17 residues. The V end was cut by 3 bases, the J end by 1 base, with 15 bases between. Drawing the rest from reference TRBV7-8 and TRBJ2-2, the complete variable domain is GAGVSQSPRYKVAKRGQDVALRCDPISGHVSLFWYQQALGQGPEFLTYFQNEAQLDKSGLPSDRFFAERPEGSVSTLKIQRTQQEDSAVYLCASSLHPLTGNTGELFFGEGSRLTVL.

This clone came up a few times. The rearrangement joins TRBV4-1 to TRBJ2-3; D is tentatively TRBD1 or TRBD2 (5 bases each). The CDR3 totals 13 residues. Trimming stripped 1 base from V and 4 bases from J, with 6 bases between. CDR1 and CDR2 from the germline V gene are MGHRA and YSYEKL. Here the CDR3 DNA reads TGCGCCAGCAGCCAAGCGGGGCCAGATACGCAGTATTTT. It encodes CASSQAGPDTQYF.

This sequence joins TRBV30 and TRBJ1-2; 7 nucleotides agree with TRBD1. This CDR3 comprises 11 residues. V gave up 0 bases and J gave up 9 bases; unmatched junction bases: 1. Looked up from germline, CDR1 is GTSNPN and CDR2 is SVGIG (reference sequence). The CDR3 nucleotides read TGTGCCTGGAGTGTACAGGGGCGCTACACCTTC. Residues: CAWSVQGRYTF.

This clone was seen a few times. This chain links TRBV19 with TRBJ1-6; D not resolved. The CDR3 loop spans 14 amino acids. Germline V gene data show CDR1 as LNHDA and CDR2 as SQIVND (reference sequence). Trimming removed 10 bases at V and 4 bases at J, with 14 bases between. CDR3 region: CATTPGSYNSPLHF. DNA for the CDR3: TGTGCCACTACTCCAGGATCGTATAATTCACCCCTCCACTTT.

This clone was seen a few times. The genes are TRBV5-6 and TRBJ2-2; 9 bases agree with TRBD1. The CDR3 is made up of 16 amino acids. Per the germline V gene, CDR1 is SGHDT and CDR2 is YYEEEE. V shed 4 bases, J shed 7 bases, and the junction held 11 bases outside the gene matches. CDR3: CASSTGTGIIFGELFF. Here the CDR3 DNA reads TGTGCCAGCAGCACCGGGACAGGGATAATTTTCGGGGAGCTGTTTTTT.

There are a few counts of this clone. The rearrangement joins TRBV30 to TRBJ1-1; 8 bases are a match to TRBD1. V trimming: 0 bases; J trimming: 2 bases; junction bases outside the gene matches: 2. The germline gives CDR1 GTSNPN, CDR2 SVGIG (reference sequence). The length of the CDR3 is 14 residues. The CDR3 region has the DNA TGTGCCTGGAGTGTGACAGGGGCAAACACTGAAGCTTTCTTT. Translating gives CAWSVTGANTEAFF.

The V and J genes are TRBV6-1 and TRBJ2-3; no clear D. This CDR3 is built from 11 residues. CDR1 MNHNS and CDR2 SASEGT come from the germline V gene. V was trimmed by 6 bases and J by 5 bases, leaving 6 bases between them. CDR3 DNA sequence: TGTGCCAGCAGCACCAGAGATACGCAGTATTTT. Its protein product is CASSTRDTQYF.

This chain links TRBV2 with TRBJ1-2; D may be TRBD1 (6 bases). Trimming took 5 bases from V and 1 from J, leaving 8 bases between them. The germline gives CDR1 SNHLY, CDR2 FYNNEI. The CDR3 has 13 residues. This CDR3 is CASSYRDNYGYTF. CDR3 sequence (DNA): TGTGCCAGCAGTTACAGGGATAACTATGGCTACACCTTC. Combining the CDR3 with reference TRBV2 and TRBJ1-2 gives the whole variable domain EPEVTQTPSHQVTQMGQEVILRCVPISNHLYFYWYRQILGQKVEFLVSFYNNEISEKSEIFDDQFSVERPDGSNFTLKIRSTKLEDSAMYFCASSYRDNYGYTFGSGTRLTVV.

A few counts support this clone. V and J are TRBV4-1 and TRBJ1-5; D call uncertain. Trimming removed 0 bases from V and 6 bases from J, with 18 bases in between. The CDR3 runs to 17 residues. Per the germline V gene, CDR1 is MGHRA and CDR2 is YSYEKL. CDR3 protein: CASSQDPTGSAGQPQHF. The CDR3 bases are TGCGCCAGCAGCCAAGATCCGACCGGGAGCGCTGGTCAGCCCCAGCATTTT.

Only a few counts were recorded for this clone. The V gene is TRBV9, the J gene TRBJ2-7; 10 bases fit TRBD1. The J segment lost 6 bases and the V segment lost 0 bases, leaving 6 bases of the junction unmatched. The CDR3 runs 15 residues. Germline V gene lookup returns CDR1 SGDLS and CDR2 YYNGEE. The CDR3 sequence: CASSVEGTGVGEQYF. In DNA, the CDR3 is TGTGCCAGCAGCGTAGAGGGGACAGGGGTTGGCGAGCAGTACTTC.